Sequencing of this T cell receptor (beta chain) was carried out in a study of OX40 agonist ivuxolimab in advanced cancers. Study summary: Partial responses, seen in three patients, involved one hepatocellular carcinoma and two cutaneous melanomas. General study results and limits: Among the nonresponders, some also had low normalized T-cell clonal expansion.

Germline CDR1 and CDR2: MNHEY and SMNVEV (reference sequence). V lost 4 bases, J lost 8 bases, and 11 bases lay in between. This CDR3 has 13 residues. Generated by immunoSEQ multiplex PCR, the TCRdb table keeps only in-frame clones and is missing some. The sample holds approximately 110,000 clones, about nine tenths seen once. Comment on this clone: Its antigen is not identified.

Source: CD4+ or CD8+ T cells sorted from blood, taken in a trial of the OX40 agonist ivuxolimab. The TCR comes from an adult with an advanced solid tumor such as melanoma, head and neck, liver or kidney cancer. The chain combines TRBV27 with TRBJ1-4; D is possibly TRBD1 (5 bases). CDR3 protein: CASSWDLGEKLFF. The CDR3 DNA sequence: TGTGCCAGCAGTTGGGACTTAGGGGAAAAACTGTTTTTT.